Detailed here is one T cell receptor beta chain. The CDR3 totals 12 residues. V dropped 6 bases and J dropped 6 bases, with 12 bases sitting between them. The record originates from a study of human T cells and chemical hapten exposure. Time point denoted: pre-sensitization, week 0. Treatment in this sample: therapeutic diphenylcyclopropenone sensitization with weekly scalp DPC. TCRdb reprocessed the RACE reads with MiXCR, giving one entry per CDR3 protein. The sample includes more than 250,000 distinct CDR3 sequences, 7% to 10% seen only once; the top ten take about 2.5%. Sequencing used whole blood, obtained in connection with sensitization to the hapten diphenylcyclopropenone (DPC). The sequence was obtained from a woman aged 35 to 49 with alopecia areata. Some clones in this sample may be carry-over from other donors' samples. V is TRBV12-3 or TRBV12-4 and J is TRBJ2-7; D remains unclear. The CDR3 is CASSRESGEQYF. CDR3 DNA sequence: TGTGCCAGCAGCCGTGAGTCGGGCGAGCAGTACTTC.